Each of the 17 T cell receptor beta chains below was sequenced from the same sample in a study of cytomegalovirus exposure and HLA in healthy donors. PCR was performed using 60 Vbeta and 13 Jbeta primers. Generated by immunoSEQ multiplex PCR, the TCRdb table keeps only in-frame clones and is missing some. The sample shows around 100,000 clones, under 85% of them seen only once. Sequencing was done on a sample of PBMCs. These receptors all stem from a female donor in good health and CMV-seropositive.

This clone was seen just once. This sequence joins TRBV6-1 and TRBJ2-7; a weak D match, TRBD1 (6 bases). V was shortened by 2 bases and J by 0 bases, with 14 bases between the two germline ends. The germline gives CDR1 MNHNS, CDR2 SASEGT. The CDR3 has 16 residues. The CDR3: CASSEWRQGSSYEQYF. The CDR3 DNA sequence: TGTGCCAGCAGTGAATGGCGCCAGGGGAGCTCCTACGAGCAGTACTTC.

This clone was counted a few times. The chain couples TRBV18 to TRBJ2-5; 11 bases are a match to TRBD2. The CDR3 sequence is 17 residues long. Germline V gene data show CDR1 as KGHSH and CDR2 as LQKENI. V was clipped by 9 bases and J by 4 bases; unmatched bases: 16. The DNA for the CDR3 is TGTGCCAGAAGCCGACTAGCGGGGACAAAGACGGGAGAGACCCAGTACTTC. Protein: CARSRLAGTKTGETQYF.

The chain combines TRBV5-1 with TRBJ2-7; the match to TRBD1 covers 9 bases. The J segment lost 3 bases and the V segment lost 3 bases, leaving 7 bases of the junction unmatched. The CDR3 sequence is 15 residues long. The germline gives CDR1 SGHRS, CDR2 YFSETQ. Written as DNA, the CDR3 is TGCGCCAGCAGCTATACCGGGACAGGGAACTACGAGCAGTACTTC. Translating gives CASSYTGTGNYEQYF. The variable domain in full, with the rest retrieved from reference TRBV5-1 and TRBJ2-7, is KAGVTQTPRYLIKTRGQQVTLSCSPISGHRSVSWYQQTPGQGLQFLFEYFSETQRNKGNFPGRFSGRQFSNSRSEMNVSTLELGDSALYLCASSYTGTGNYEQYFGPGTRLTVT.

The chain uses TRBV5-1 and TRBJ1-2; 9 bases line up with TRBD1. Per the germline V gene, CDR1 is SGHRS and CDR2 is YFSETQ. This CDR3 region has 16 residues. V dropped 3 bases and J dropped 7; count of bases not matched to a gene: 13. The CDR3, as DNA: TGCGCCAGCAGCTGGAATTCCGGGACAGGGAAGGGTGGCTACACCTTC. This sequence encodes CASSWNSGTGKGGYTF.

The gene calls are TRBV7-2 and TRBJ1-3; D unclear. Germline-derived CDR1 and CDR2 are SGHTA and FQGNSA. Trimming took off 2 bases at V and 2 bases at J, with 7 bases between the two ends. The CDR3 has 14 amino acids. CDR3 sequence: CASSLFDTGNTIYF. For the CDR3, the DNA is TGTGCCAGCAGCTTATTCGACACTGGAAACACCATATATTTT.

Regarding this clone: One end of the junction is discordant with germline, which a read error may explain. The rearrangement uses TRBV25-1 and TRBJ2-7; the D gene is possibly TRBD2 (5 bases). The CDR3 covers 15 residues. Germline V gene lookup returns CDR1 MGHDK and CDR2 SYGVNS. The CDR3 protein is CASSEFGGPSYGQYF. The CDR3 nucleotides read TGTGCCAGCAGTGAATTTGGAGGACCGTCCTACGGGCAGTACTTC.

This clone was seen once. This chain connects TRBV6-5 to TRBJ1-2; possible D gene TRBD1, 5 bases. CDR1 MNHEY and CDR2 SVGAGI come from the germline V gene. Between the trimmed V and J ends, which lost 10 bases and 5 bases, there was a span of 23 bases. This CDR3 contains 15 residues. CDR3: CATNTGGASRYGYTF. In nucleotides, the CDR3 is TGTGCCACCAACACGGGGGGTGCCAGTCGATATGGCTACACCTTC.

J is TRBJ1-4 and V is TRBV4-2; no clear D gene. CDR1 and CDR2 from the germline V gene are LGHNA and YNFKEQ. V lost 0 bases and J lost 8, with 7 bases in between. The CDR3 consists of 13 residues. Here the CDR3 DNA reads TGTGCCAGCAGCCAAGATCCCCGGGAAAAACTGTTTTTT. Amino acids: CASSQDPREKLFF.

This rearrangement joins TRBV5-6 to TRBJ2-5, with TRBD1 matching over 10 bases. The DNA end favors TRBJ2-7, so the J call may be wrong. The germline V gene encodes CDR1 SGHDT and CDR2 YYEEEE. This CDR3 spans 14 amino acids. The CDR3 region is CASSLTGTGDEQYF. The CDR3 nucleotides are TGTGCCAGCAGCTTGACCGGGACAGGGGACGAGCAGTACTTC.

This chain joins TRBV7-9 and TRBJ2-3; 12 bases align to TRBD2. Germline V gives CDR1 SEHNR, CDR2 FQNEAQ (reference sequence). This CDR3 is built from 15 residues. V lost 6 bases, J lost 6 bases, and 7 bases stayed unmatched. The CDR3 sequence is CASRSTSGGTDTQYF. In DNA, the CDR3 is TGTGCCAGCAGGTCTACTAGCGGGGGGACGGATACGCAGTATTTT. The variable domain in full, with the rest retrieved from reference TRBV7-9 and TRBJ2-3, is DTGVSQNPRHKITKRGQNVTFRCDPISEHNRLYWYRQTLGQGPEFLTYFQNEAQLEKSRLLSDRFSAERPKGSFSTLEIQRTEQGDSAMYLCASRSTSGGTDTQYFGPGTRLTVL.

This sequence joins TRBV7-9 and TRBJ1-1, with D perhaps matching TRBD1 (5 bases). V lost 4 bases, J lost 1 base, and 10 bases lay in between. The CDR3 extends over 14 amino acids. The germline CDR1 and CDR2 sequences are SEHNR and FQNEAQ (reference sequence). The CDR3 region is CASSSSGGNTEAFF. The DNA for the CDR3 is TGTGCCAGCAGCTCTTCCGGGGGGAACACTGAAGCTTTCTTT.

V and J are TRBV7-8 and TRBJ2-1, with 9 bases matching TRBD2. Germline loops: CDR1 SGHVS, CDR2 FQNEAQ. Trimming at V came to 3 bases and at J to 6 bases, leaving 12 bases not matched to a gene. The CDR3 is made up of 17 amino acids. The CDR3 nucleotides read TGTGCCAGCAGCTTTGCCAAACCGGGACTAGCCGTCAATGAGCAGTTCTTC. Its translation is CASSFAKPGLAVNEQFF.

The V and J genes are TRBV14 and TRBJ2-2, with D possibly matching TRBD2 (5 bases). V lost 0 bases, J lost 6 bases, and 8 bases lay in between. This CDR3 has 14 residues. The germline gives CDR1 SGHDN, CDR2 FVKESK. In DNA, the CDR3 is TGTGCCAGCAGCCAAGATCGAGGGTCCGGGGAGCTGTTTTTT. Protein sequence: CASSQDRGSGELFF.

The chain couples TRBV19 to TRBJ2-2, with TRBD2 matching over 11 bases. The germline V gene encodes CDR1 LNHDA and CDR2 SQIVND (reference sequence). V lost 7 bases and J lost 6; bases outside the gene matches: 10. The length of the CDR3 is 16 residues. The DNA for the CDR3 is TGTGCCAGTACACACCGTAGCGGGGGGGCAGCCGGGGAGCTGTTTTTT. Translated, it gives CASTHRSGGAAGELFF.

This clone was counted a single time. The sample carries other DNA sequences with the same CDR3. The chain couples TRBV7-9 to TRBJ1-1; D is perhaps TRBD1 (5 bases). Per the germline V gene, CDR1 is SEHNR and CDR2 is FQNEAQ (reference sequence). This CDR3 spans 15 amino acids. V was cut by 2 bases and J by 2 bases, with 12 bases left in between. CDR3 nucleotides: TGTGCCAGCAGCTTAAGGGCGGGACCTAACACTGAAGCTTTCTTT. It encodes CASSLRAGPNTEAFF.

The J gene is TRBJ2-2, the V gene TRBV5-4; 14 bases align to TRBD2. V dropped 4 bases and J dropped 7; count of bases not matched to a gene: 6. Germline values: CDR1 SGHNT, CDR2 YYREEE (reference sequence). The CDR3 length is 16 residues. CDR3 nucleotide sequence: TGTGCCAGCAGCCGCGGGACTAGCGGGAGCATCGGGGAGCTGTTTTTT. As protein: CASSRGTSGSIGELFF. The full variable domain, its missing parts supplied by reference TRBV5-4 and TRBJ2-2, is ETGVTQSPTHLIKTRGQQVTLRCSSQSGHNTVSWYQQALGQGPQFIFQYYREEENGRGNFPPRFSGLQFPNYSSELNVNALELDDSALYLCASSRGTSGSIGELFFGEGSRLTVL.

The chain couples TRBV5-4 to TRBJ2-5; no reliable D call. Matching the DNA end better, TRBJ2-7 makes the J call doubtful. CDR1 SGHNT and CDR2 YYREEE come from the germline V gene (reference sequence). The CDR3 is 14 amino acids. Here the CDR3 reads CASSLGDPNYEQYF. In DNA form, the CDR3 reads TGTGCCAGCAGCTTGGGTGACCCTAACTACGAGCAGTACTTC.